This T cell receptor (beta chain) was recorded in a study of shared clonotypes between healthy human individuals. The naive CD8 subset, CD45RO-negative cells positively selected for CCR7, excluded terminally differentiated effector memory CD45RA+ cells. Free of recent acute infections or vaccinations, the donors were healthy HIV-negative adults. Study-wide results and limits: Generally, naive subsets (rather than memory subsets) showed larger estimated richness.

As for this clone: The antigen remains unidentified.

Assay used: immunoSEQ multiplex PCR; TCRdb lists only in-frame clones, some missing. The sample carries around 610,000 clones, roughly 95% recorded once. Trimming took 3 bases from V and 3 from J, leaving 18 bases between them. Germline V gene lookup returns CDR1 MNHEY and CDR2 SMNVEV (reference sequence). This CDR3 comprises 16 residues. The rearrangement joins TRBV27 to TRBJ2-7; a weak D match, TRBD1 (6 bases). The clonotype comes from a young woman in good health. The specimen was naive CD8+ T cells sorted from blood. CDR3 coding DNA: TGTGCCAGCAGTTTCCAACCGACAGGTCCCGACTACGAGCAGTACTTC. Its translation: CASSFQPTGPDYEQYF.